The 31 T cell receptor beta chains presented below share a single source sample, sequenced in a study of human T cells and chemical hapten exposure. TCRdb re-called the RACE reads with MiXCR, one entry per CDR3 protein. The sample carries under 200,000 distinct CDR3 sequences, roughly a quarter recorded once. Time point noted: patch test 3, about 24 weeks after DPC sensitization. Treatment given: therapeutic diphenylcyclopropenone sensitization with weekly scalp DPC. This sample comprised whole blood, obtained in connection with sensitization to the hapten diphenylcyclopropenone (DPC). These receptors all come from a woman under 30 with alopecia areata. Some clones in this sample may be carry-over from other donors' samples.

In its sample, this clonotype was seen a few times. The V and J genes are TRBV20-1 and TRBJ2-1, with a possible D match to TRBD2 (5 bases). CDR3 length: 13 amino acids. V lost 8 bases and J 4 bases, leaving 15 bases between the germline ends. Germline lookup yields CDR1 DFQATT and CDR2 SNEGSKA (reference sequence). The CDR3 protein is CSYPEGSYNEQFF. CDR3 DNA: TGCAGTTACCCTGAGGGATCATACAATGAGCAGTTCTTC.

This clonotype was seen a handful of times. The J gene is TRBJ2-3, the V gene TRBV19; 9 bases map to TRBD1. Trimming cost V 5 bases and J 3 bases; bases outside gene matches: 9. The CDR3 runs to 16 residues. The germline V gene has CDR1 LNHDA and CDR2 SQIVND (reference sequence). The CDR3 reads CASSETGTGRTDTQYF. The CDR3 DNA reads TGTGCCAGTAGTGAAACCGGGACAGGGCGGACAGATACGCAGTATTTT.

V and J are TRBV20-1 and TRBJ2-5; possibly TRBD1 for D (5 bases). The CDR3 contains 13 residues. CDR1 is DFQATT, CDR2 SNEGSKA, per germline (reference sequence). V dropped 4 bases and J dropped 2 bases, with 11 bases sitting between them. CDR3 region: CSAKRQTQETQYF. The CDR3 DNA sequence: TGCAGTGCTAAGAGACAGACACAAGAGACCCAGTACTTC.

The V and J genes are TRBV11-3 and TRBJ2-3; 8 bases match TRBD2. The CDR3 totals 16 residues. The V and J ends lost 5 bases and 4 bases, in that order; junction bases with no gene match: 11. Looked up from germline, CDR1 is SGHNT and CDR2 is YENEEA. CDR3 residues: CASSPRAGGGPDTQYF. In DNA form, the CDR3 reads TGTGCCAGCAGCCCCAGGGCCGGGGGGGGCCCAGATACGCAGTATTTT.

The V call is TRBV20-1, the J call TRBJ1-5, with D perhaps TRBD1 (5 bases). V lost 5 bases, J lost 5 bases, and 16 bases lay in between. The CDR3 is 14 amino acids. Per the germline V gene, CDR1 is DFQATT and CDR2 is SNEGSKA (reference sequence). CDR3 residues: CSAGRGRWDQPQHF. The CDR3 coding sequence is TGCAGTGCTGGTAGGGGCAGGTGGGATCAGCCCCAGCATTTT.

V and J are TRBV5-1 and TRBJ2-7, with a tentative D call TRBD1 (6 bases). Per germline, CDR1 SGHRS and CDR2 YFSETQ. V lost 4 bases and J lost 2, with 10 bases in between. The CDR3 has 13 residues. The CDR3 nucleotides are TGCGCCAGCAGCCAGGGGCTGGCCTACGAGCAGTACTTC. Protein product: CASSQGLAYEQYF.

The chain combines TRBV5-1 with TRBJ1-5; D may be TRBD1 (6 bases). Looked up from germline, CDR1 is SGHRS and CDR2 is YFSETQ. The CDR3 runs 14 residues. V was trimmed by 4 bases and J by 4 bases, leaving 12 bases between them. CDR3 coding DNA: TGCGCCAGCAGCAAGGACAGCCGAAATCAGCCCCAGCATTTT. It is translated as CASSKDSRNQPQHF.

This chain uses TRBV10-3 with TRBJ2-1; maybe TRBD1 (6 bases). The CDR3 extends over 13 amino acids. Germline CDR1 ENHRY, CDR2 SYGVKD. Between the trimmed V and J ends, which lost 6 bases and 7 bases, there was a span of 13 bases. In DNA form, the CDR3 reads TGTGCCATCAGGGGACCAGGGGAGAATGAGCAGTTCTTC. This sequence encodes CAIRGPGENEQFF.

The chain joins TRBV4-2 to TRBJ2-7; 8 bases fit TRBD2. The CDR3 contains 19 residues. V was pared by 0 bases and J by 4 bases, with 17 bases of the junction left unmatched. Germline assignment: CDR1 LGHNA and CDR2 YNFKEQ. The DNA of the CDR3 is TGTGCCAGCAGCCAAGATCCCGGGGGGGCATCATTCCAGGGGTACGAGCAGTACTTC. This codes for CASSQDPGGASFQGYEQYF.

This clonotype was seen only a few times. The V and J genes are TRBV6-6 and TRBJ1-5; no reliable D call. Trimming took 4 bases from V and 2 from J, leaving 15 bases between them. This CDR3 contains 16 residues. Per the germline V gene, CDR1 is MNHNY and CDR2 is SVGAGI (reference sequence). The CDR3 loop reads CASSSSVGVGNQPQHF. In nucleotides, the CDR3 is TGTGCCAGCAGTTCATCCGTCGGGGTGGGCAATCAGCCCCAGCATTTT.

This clonotype was seen repeatedly, ten times or more. The chain employs TRBV25-1 and TRBJ2-2; D may be TRBD1 or TRBD2 (5 bases each). The CDR3 loop spans 13 amino acids. CDR1 and CDR2 from the germline V gene are MGHDK and SYGVNS. V was clipped by 6 bases and J by 4 bases, with 9 bases between them. The CDR3 nucleotides read TGTGCCAGCAGGGGGGATGGCACCGGGGAGCTGTTTTTT. This sequence encodes CASRGDGTGELFF.

The sample holds a few counts of this clonotype. The V call is TRBV10-3, the J call TRBJ2-5; TRBD2 agrees at 8 bases. Germline lookup yields CDR1 ENHRY and CDR2 SYGVKD. CDR3 length equals 16 residues. V shed 0 bases and J 5 bases; nucleotides not matched to a gene: 8. CDR3 DNA: TGTGCCATCAGTGAGTCCTGGGCGGGAGGCAGCGAGACCCAGTACTTC. Encoded protein: CAISESWAGGSETQYF.

The chain links TRBV20-1 to TRBJ1-2, with D possibly matching TRBD1 (6 bases). From germline, CDR1 is DFQATT and CDR2 SNEGSKA (reference sequence). Trimming shortened V by 5 bases and J by 8 bases, and 18 bases separated the two germline ends. The CDR3 has 13 amino acids. The CDR3: CSAEGGSGVGYTF. The CDR3 nucleotides are TGCAGTGCTGAGGGGGGATCGGGAGTCGGCTACACCTTC.

This sequence joins TRBV2 and TRBJ2-7, with D hard to call. CDR3 size: 14 residues. V shed 4 bases and J shed 5 bases, with 15 bases lying between them. Germline V gene data show CDR1 as SNHLY and CDR2 as FYNNEI. The DNA of the CDR3 is TGTGCCAGCAGTGGGAACGTCCCTCGGAACGAGCAGTACTTC. Its translation is CASSGNVPRNEQYF.

This chain connects TRBV5-1 to TRBJ2-2; D is unclear. This CDR3 has 15 residues. Trimming shortened V by 1 base and J by 3 bases, and 10 bases separated the two germline ends. Germline V CDR1 and CDR2: SGHRS, YFSETQ. CDR3 residues: CASSLKAPDTGELFF. CDR3 in DNA: TGCGCCAGCAGCTTGAAGGCGCCAGACACCGGGGAGCTGTTTTTT.

The CDR3 coding sequence is TGCAGTGCTAGAGTAGGGCGGGGGAATCACAATGAGCAGTTCTTC. The encoded protein is CSARVGRGNHNEQFF. The J gene is TRBJ2-1, the V gene TRBV20-1, with 7 bases lining up with TRBD2. V lost 1 base, J lost 5 bases, and 8 bases stayed unmatched. Germline V lookup: CDR1 DFQATT, CDR2 SNEGSKA (reference sequence). This CDR3 has 15 amino acids.

This clonotype was counted a few times. The genes are TRBV10-3 and TRBJ1-1; tentatively, D is TRBD1 (5 bases). CDR1 is ENHRY, CDR2 SYGVKD, per germline. The V end lost 0 bases, the J end lost 6 bases, and 11 bases lay between the germline ends. CDR3 length: 14 residues. The CDR3 DNA sequence: TGTGCCATCAGTGAGTCGAAGTGGGGGGCTGAAGCTTTCTTT. It is translated as CAISESKWGAEAFF.

This clonotype was seen only a few times. This sequence joins TRBV11-2 and TRBJ1-1; D not certain. There are 15 residues in the CDR3. V shed 5 bases and J shed 4 bases, with 17 bases lying between them. Per germline, CDR1 SGHAT and CDR2 FQNNGV. CDR3 sequence reads: CASSPPGFYPTEAFF. For the CDR3, the DNA is TGTGCCAGCAGCCCCCCCGGGTTTTACCCCACTGAAGCTTTCTTT.

This clonotype turned up a few times. The gene calls are TRBV11-2 and TRBJ1-2; D might be TRBD1 (6 bases). V was cut by 5 bases and J by 7 bases, with 11 bases left in between. Per the germline V gene, CDR1 is SGHAT and CDR2 is FQNNGV. The CDR3 has 12 residues. CDR3 residues: CASSPNRVGYTF. The CDR3 nucleotides read TGTGCCAGCAGCCCCAACAGGGTTGGCTACACCTTC.

J is TRBJ2-7 and V is TRBV4-3; the match to TRBD2 covers 12 bases. V lost 0 bases, J lost 4 bases, and 1 base stayed unmatched. CDR1 is LGHNA and CDR2 is YSLEER in the germline V gene. There are 15 residues in the CDR3. For the CDR3, the DNA is TGCGCCAGCAGCCAAGAGGGGACTAGCGGGTACGAGCAGTACTTC. Translated, it gives CASSQEGTSGYEQYF.

This clonotype was counted a few times. The chain is built from TRBV29-1 and TRBJ2-1; 9 bases map to TRBD2. Germline loops: CDR1 SQVTM, CDR2 ANQGSEA. The CDR3 contains 14 residues. The junction had 10 bases not matched to a gene; V was cut back by 4 bases and J by 9 bases. In DNA, the CDR3 is TGCAGCGTTGGTGCGGGAGGGCCCGGGAGTGAGCAGTTCTTC. Residues: CSVGAGGPGSEQFF.

This clonotype was picked up a small number of times. The chain carries TRBV20-1 and TRBJ2-7; 8 nucleotides match TRBD2. Germline V gene lookup returns CDR1 DFQATT and CDR2 SNEGSKA (reference sequence). J lost 3 bases, V lost 4 bases, and 8 bases had no gene match. CDR3 size: 14 residues. The CDR3: CSANREGLIYEQYF. The DNA of the CDR3 is TGCAGTGCTAACCGGGAGGGCCTCATCTACGAGCAGTACTTC.

The rearrangement uses TRBV5-5 and TRBJ2-3; D remains ambiguous. Matching the DNA end better, TRBJ1-5 makes the J call doubtful. This CDR3 is 15 amino acids long. Germline CDR1 reads SGHKS; CDR2 reads YYEKEE (reference sequence). CDR3 protein: CASSLAGSTRFTQHF. CDR3 bases: TGTGCCAGCAGCTTAGCGGGGAGCACGAGGTTTACGCAGCATTTT.

The chain combines TRBV5-1 with TRBJ2-3, with a weak D call TRBD2 (5 bases). The CDR3 runs 15 residues. V lost 4 bases and J lost 2, with 14 bases in between. CDR1 is SGHRS, CDR2 YFSETQ, per germline. CDR3 sequence reads: CASSPTTGYTDTQYF. Written as DNA, the CDR3 is TGCGCCAGCAGCCCCACTACGGGATACACAGATACGCAGTATTTT.

The chain uses TRBV9 and TRBJ2-2; weak D call: TRBD2 (6 bases). V shed 4 bases and J shed 13 bases, with 11 bases lying between them. CDR1 and CDR2 (germline): SGDLS, YYNGEE. The CDR3 sequence is 11 residues long. The CDR3 sequence is CASSPGVRLFF. CDR3 nucleotide sequence: TGTGCCAGCAGCCCGGGGGTTCGGCTGTTTTTT.

The rearrangement links TRBV5-1 to TRBJ1-4, with D possibly matching TRBD1 (5 bases). Germline V gives CDR1 SGHRS, CDR2 YFSETQ. The CDR3 spans 16 residues. Trimming shortened V by 4 bases and J by 1 base, and 14 bases separated the two germline ends. The chain's CDR3 is CASSPPGRKTNEKLFF. The CDR3 DNA follows: TGCGCCAGCAGCCCCCCAGGGAGGAAAACTAATGAAAAACTGTTTTTT. The entire variable domain, with the rest obtained from reference TRBV5-1 and TRBJ1-4, is as follows: KAGVTQTPRYLIKTRGQQVTLSCSPISGHRSVSWYQQTPGQGLQFLFEYFSETQRNKGNFPGRFSGRQFSNSRSEMNVSTLELGDSALYLCASSPPGRKTNEKLFFGSGTQLSVL.

The rearrangement links TRBV10-2 to TRBJ1-1, with 8 bases that match TRBD1. The CDR3 runs to 16 residues. Germline CDR1 WSHSY, CDR2 SAAADI. The trim removed 4 bases at V and 1 base at J, leaving 8 bases unmatched. Here the CDR3 reads CASSGAGDRRNTEAFF. In nucleotides, the CDR3 is TGCGCCAGCAGTGGGGCGGGGGACAGGAGGAACACTGAAGCTTTCTTT.

The V gene is TRBV25-1, the J gene TRBJ2-7; perhaps TRBD1 as D (6 bases). The CDR3 spans 12 residues. Trimming pared 8 bases from V and 3 bases from J, leaving 11 bases between. Germline assignment: CDR1 MGHDK and CDR2 SYGVNS. This chain's CDR3 is CASADSGYEQYF. The DNA of the CDR3 is TGTGCCAGCGCGGACAGCGGCTACGAGCAGTACTTC.

The chain employs TRBV5-1 and TRBJ1-2; 7 bases are a match to TRBD1. Looked up from germline, CDR1 is SGHRS and CDR2 is YFSETQ. CDR3 length: 13 amino acids. V shed 0 bases, J shed 6 bases, and the junction held 2 bases outside the gene matches. DNA for the CDR3: TGCGCCAGCAGCTTGGTGACAGGGAATGGCTACACCTTC. Encoded protein: CASSLVTGNGYTF.

This clonotype was detected a few times. Mismatch with germline at one junction end may stem from a read error. The V and J genes are TRBV9 and TRBJ1-6; D perhaps matches TRBD1 (5 bases). Per germline, CDR1 SGDLS and CDR2 YYNGEE. This CDR3 spans 14 amino acids. This chain's CDR3 is CASSTHSGNSSLHF. In DNA form, the CDR3 reads TGTGCCAGCAGCACTCACTCAGGGAATTCATCCCTCCACTTT.

This clonotype was counted a few times. J is TRBJ2-7 and V is TRBV20-1; D uncertain. CDR1 DFQATT and CDR2 SNEGSKA come from the germline V gene (reference sequence). The CDR3 is 12 amino acids. Deletions cut 5 bases from V and 3 bases from J, with 11 bases between. CDR3: CSAPLGNYEQYF. The CDR3 DNA is TGCAGTGCTCCTCTGGGGAACTACGAGCAGTACTTC.